What follows are 15 T cell receptor beta chains derived from one specimen sequenced in a study of T-cell memory formation after mild COVID-19. TCRdb redid the calling of the 5' RACE reads with MiXCR, one entry per CDR3 protein. Of about 320,000 distinct CDR3 sequences in the sample, roughly an eighth were seen once. Sequencing was performed on PBMCs or a T cell subset sorted from them (not recorded which). These receptors all stem from a young man who had mild COVID-19 (a few samples of this study predate the infection). Cell type and time point are not known.

The chain couples TRBV11-1 to TRBJ2-4, with D perhaps given as TRBD1 or TRBD2 (6 bases each). The CDR3 is made up of 13 amino acids. Germline CDR1 and CDR2: SGHAT and FQDESV (reference sequence). Trimming cost V 2 bases and J 8 bases, with 10 bases left between them. The CDR3 loop reads CASSLNREDIQYF. In DNA, the CDR3 is TGTGCCAGCAGCTTAAACAGGGAGGACATTCAGTACTTC.

The CDR3 region is CASSLAGTPNTEAFF. The CDR3 nucleotides are TGTGCCAGCAGCTTAGCCGGGACACCGAACACTGAAGCTTTCTTT. This chain connects TRBV7-2 to TRBJ1-1, with a possible D match to TRBD1 (6 bases). Germline V gene sequence: CDR1 SGHTA, CDR2 FQGNSA. With 0 bases removed from V and 1 base from J, the gap between germline ends came to 9 bases. The CDR3 is made up of 15 amino acids.

Here the CDR3 DNA reads TGCGCCAGCAGCCAAGAAGGACGGCCTTCAGATACGCAGTATTTT. This translates into CASSQEGRPSDTQYF. The chain employs TRBV4-3 and TRBJ2-3; D uncertain. Per germline, CDR1 LGHNA and CDR2 YSLEER. This CDR3 has 15 residues. Trimming took 0 bases from V and 4 from J, leaving 11 bases between them.

This clonotype was counted many times. The rearrangement uses TRBV20-1 and TRBJ2-6; 8 nucleotides align to TRBD2. V shed 3 bases, J shed 4 bases, and the junction held 2 bases outside the gene matches. Germline CDR1 is DFQATT and CDR2 is SNEGSKA (reference sequence). The CDR3 spans 14 residues. The CDR3 protein is CSARSGGGANVLTF. The CDR3 DNA is TGCAGTGCTAGGAGCGGGGGAGGGGCCAACGTCCTGACTTTC.

The V gene is TRBV6-1, the J gene TRBJ2-7; possible D gene TRBD2, 6 bases. This CDR3 has 13 amino acids. Germline V gene lookup returns CDR1 MNHNS and CDR2 SASEGT. V was clipped by 7 bases and J by 0 bases, with 10 bases between them. As DNA, the CDR3 is TGTGCCAGCACTGCGGGGCTCTCCTACGAGCAGTACGTC. It is translated as CASTAGLSYEQYV.

This clonotype was seen many times. This rearrangement joins TRBV28 to TRBJ2-3, with no clear D. The CDR3 is 13 residues long. V lost 4 bases and J 2 bases, leaving 7 bases between the germline ends. Germline V lookup: CDR1 MDHEN, CDR2 SYDVKM. CDR3 coding DNA: TGTGCCAGCAGTTCCGGAACCACAGATACGCAGTATTTT. This encodes CASSSGTTDTQYF.

The sample holds a few counts of this clonotype. The rearrangement uses TRBV7-6 and TRBJ2-1, with 8 bases lining up with TRBD2. This CDR3 is built from 15 residues. Looked up from germline, CDR1 is SGHVS and CDR2 is FNYEAQ. The trim removed 4 bases at V and 2 bases at J, leaving 4 bases unmatched. This chain's CDR3 is CASSYGGAAYNEQFF. CDR3 sequence (DNA): TGTGCCAGCAGCTACGGGGGGGCCGCCTACAATGAGCAGTTCTTC. Combining the CDR3 with reference TRBV7-6 and TRBJ2-1 gives the whole variable domain GAGVSQSPRYKVTKRGQDVALRCDPISGHVSLYWYRQALGQGPEFLTYFNYEAQQDKSGLPNDRFSAERPEGSISTLTIQRTEQRDSAMYRCASSYGGAAYNEQFFGPGTRLTVL.

The chain combines TRBV6-2 or TRBV6-3 with TRBJ2-2; D not certain. Per the germline V gene, CDR1 is MNHEY and CDR2 is SVGEGT. V lost 7 bases and J 6 bases, leaving 9 bases between the germline ends. The CDR3 has 12 residues. CDR3 in amino acids: CASKISAGELFF. The CDR3 DNA is TGTGCCAGCAAGATCTCGGCCGGGGAGCTGTTTTTT.

This clonotype showed up just a few times. This sequence joins TRBV5-1 and TRBJ2-6; maybe TRBD2 (6 bases). The CDR3 contains 15 residues. Trimming left V 7 bases short and J 0 bases short, with 11 bases between. Per the germline V gene, CDR1 is SGHRS and CDR2 is YFSETQ. DNA for the CDR3: TGCGCCAGCTGCGCGGGAAACTCTGGGGCCAACGTCCTGACTTTC. This codes for CASCAGNSGANVLTF.

A few counts support this clonotype. The rearrangement uses TRBV7-2 and TRBJ2-2; D is uncertain. This CDR3 region has 15 residues. The V and J ends lost 0 bases and 2 bases respectively, with 7 bases between them. Germline V CDR1 and CDR2: SGHTA, FQGNSA. The CDR3 spells CASSLAPTNTGELFF. For the CDR3, the DNA is TGTGCCAGCAGCTTAGCCCCGACAAACACCGGGGAGCTGTTTTTT.

This clonotype has a handful of counts. Written as DNA, the CDR3 is TGTGCCAGCAGCGGTGACTGGCGGGGAAACACCATATATTTT. This codes for CASSGDWRGNTIYF. The V and J genes are TRBV7-8 and TRBJ1-3; D is unresolved. Germline V gene lookup returns CDR1 SGHVS and CDR2 FQNEAQ. The CDR3 is 14 residues long. Trimming left V 5 bases short and J 4 bases short, with 12 bases between.

This clonotype was seen a few times. V gene TRBV12-3 or TRBV12-4 combines with J gene TRBJ2-1; TRBD2 matches at 7 bases. Trimming removed 3 bases from V and 7 bases from J; junction bases left unmatched: 6. The CDR3 extends over 14 amino acids. The CDR3 DNA is TGTGCCAGCAGTTTTTATGGACTAGGGAATGAGCAGTTCTTC. It codes for CASSFYGLGNEQFF.

This clonotype was observed a handful of times. The J gene is TRBJ2-1, the V gene TRBV12-3 or TRBV12-4; 9 bases are shared with TRBD2. Unmatched junction bases numbered 6, after V lost 3 bases and J lost 6 bases. The CDR3 is made up of 15 amino acids. This CDR3 reads CASSFRRGGFNEQFF. CDR3 in DNA: TGTGCCAGCAGTTTCAGGCGGGGGGGCTTCAATGAGCAGTTCTTC.

Many counts were recorded for this clonotype. The V gene is TRBV20-1, the J gene TRBJ2-7, with 8 positions matching TRBD2. Germline-derived CDR1 and CDR2 are DFQATT and SNEGSKA (reference sequence). The V and J ends lost 5 bases and 4 bases, in that order; junction bases with no gene match: 10. This CDR3 has 14 amino acids. CDR3 DNA sequence: TGCAGTGCTCGTAGAAGCGGGGGAGATTACGAGCAGTACGTC. It codes for CSARRSGGDYEQYV.

This clonotype was seen repeatedly, ten times or more. The chain uses TRBV20-1 and TRBJ2-7; D call uncertain. The CDR3 is 11 amino acids. Germline V gives CDR1 DFQATT, CDR2 SNEGSKA (reference sequence). V lost 3 bases and J lost 5, with 8 bases in between. CDR3 nucleotides: TGCAGTGCTAGTCCTGGGCACGAGCAGTACGTC. Amino acid sequence: CSASPGHEQYV.